This TCR beta chain was sequenced in a study of metastatic and nonmetastatic thyroid tumors. The overall study: Repertoire comparisons spanned blood and tumor or nodule tissue from malignant and benign thyroid patients.

This CDR3 has 14 residues. Germline CDR1 reads KGHSH; CDR2 reads LQKENI. V lost 3 bases, J lost 2 bases, and 1 base stayed unmatched. Using MiXCR, TCRdb re-called clones from the PCR reads. The sample lists 10,000 or so clones; roughly 35% were seen once. Among the patients, none had received any treatment before thyroid surgery. By share, this clone counts as medium-sized. The clonotype was recovered from a female donor with papillary thyroid cancer or a benign thyroid nodule (not recorded which). Some clones in this sample may be carry-over from other donors' samples. The chain has TRBV18 and TRBJ1-2; 9 positions match TRBD1. Input material: tumor tissue. CDR3 nucleotide sequence: TGTGCCAGCTCACCCGGGACAGGGAACTATGGCTACACCTTC. Amino acid sequence: CASSPGTGNYGYTF.